This T cell receptor beta chain was documented in a study of shared clonotypes between healthy human individuals. Study findings and constraints: When naive CD4 clonotypes were compared across four donors, 5% to 5.5% were shared.

CDR1 ENHRY and CDR2 SYGVKD come from the germline V gene. The CDR3 covers 14 residues. The J segment lost 7 bases and the V segment lost 11 bases, leaving 15 bases of the junction unmatched. Naive CD8 cells lacked CD45RO, underwent positive selection for CCR7 and left out terminally differentiated effector memory CD45RA+ cells. The data were produced by immunoSEQ multiplex PCR, yet TCRdb's version contains in-frame clones alone and is incomplete. The table includes about 2.1 million clones, approximately 94% detected once. A single count supports this clone. Its antigen is still unknown. Source material: naive CD8+ T cells from PBMCs. This receptor was identified in a man younger than 35 in good health. Some clones in this sample may be carry-over from other donors' samples. The J gene is TRBJ1-1, the V gene TRBV10-3; 8 nucleotides agree with TRBD1. As DNA, the CDR3 is TGTGCCTCCGAGGGAGACAGGGGCGCAAATGAAGCTTTCTTT. This sequence encodes CASEGDRGANEAFF.